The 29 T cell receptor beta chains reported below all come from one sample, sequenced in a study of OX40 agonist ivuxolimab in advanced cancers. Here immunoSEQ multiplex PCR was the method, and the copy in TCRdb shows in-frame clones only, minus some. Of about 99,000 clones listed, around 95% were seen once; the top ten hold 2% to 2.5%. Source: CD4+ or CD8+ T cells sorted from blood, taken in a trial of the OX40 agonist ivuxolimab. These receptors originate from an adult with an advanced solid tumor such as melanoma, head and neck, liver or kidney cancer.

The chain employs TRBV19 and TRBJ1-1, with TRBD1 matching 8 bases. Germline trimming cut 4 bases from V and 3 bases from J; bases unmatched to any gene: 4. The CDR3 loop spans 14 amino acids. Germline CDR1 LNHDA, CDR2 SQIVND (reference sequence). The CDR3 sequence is CASSNRQGYTEAFF. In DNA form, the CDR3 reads TGTGCCAGTAGTAACCGACAGGGGTACACTGAAGCTTTCTTT.

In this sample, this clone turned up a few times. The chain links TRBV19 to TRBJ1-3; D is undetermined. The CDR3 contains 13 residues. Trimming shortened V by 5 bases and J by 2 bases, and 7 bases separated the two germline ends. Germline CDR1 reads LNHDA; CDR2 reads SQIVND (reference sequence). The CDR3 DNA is TGTGCCAGTAGTTACGGACCTGGAAACACCATATATTTT. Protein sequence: CASSYGPGNTIYF.

The CDR3, as DNA: TGTGCCAGCAGCGAGACAGGAGGGACAGGGGGAGGCTACACCTTC. Its translation is CASSETGGTGGGYTF. The V call is TRBV9, the J call TRBJ1-2; TRBD1 agrees at 11 bases. Per germline, CDR1 SGDLS and CDR2 YYNGEE. The V gene end was trimmed by 3 bases and the J gene end by 8 bases; junction bases not matched to a gene: 9. This CDR3 region has 15 residues.

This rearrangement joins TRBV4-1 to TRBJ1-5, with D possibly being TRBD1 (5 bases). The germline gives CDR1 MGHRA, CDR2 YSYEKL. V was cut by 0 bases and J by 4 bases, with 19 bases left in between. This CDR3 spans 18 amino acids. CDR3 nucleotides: TGCGCCAGCAGCCAAGAACCTCGGATCGGACGGACAAATCAGCCCCAGCATTTT. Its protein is CASSQEPRIGRTNQPQHF.

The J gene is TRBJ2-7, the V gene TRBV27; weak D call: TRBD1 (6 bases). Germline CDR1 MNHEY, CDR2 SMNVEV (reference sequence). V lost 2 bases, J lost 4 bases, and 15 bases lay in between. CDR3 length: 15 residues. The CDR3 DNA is TGTGCCAGCAGTTTAACTACACATCAGGGGTACGAGCAGTACTTC. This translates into CASSLTTHQGYEQYF.

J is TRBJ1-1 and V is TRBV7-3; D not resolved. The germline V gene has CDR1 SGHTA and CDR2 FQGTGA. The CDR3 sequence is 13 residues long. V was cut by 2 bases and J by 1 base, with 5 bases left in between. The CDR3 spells CASSLEGNTEAFF. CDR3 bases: TGTGCCAGCAGCTTAGAAGGGAACACTGAAGCTTTCTTT. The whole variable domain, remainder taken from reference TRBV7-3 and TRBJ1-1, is GAGVSQTPSNKVTEKGKYVELRCDPISGHTALYWYRQSLGQGPEFLIYFQGTGAADDSGLPNDRFFAVRPEGSVSTLKIQRTERGDSAVYLCASSLEGNTEAFFGQGTRLTVV.

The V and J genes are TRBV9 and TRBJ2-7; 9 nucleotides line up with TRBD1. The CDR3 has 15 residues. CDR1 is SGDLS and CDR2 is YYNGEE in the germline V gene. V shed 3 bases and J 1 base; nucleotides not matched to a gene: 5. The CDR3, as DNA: TGTGCCAGCAGCGAGACCGGGACAGGGTCCTACGAGCAGTACTTC. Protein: CASSETGTGSYEQYF.

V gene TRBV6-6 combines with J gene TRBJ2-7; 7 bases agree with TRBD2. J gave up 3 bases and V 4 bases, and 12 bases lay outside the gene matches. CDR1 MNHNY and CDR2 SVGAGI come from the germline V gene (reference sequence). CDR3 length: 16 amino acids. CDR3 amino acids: CASSSDRGGSFYEQYF. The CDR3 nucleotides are TGTGCCAGCAGTTCTGATCGCGGGGGATCCTTCTACGAGCAGTACTTC.

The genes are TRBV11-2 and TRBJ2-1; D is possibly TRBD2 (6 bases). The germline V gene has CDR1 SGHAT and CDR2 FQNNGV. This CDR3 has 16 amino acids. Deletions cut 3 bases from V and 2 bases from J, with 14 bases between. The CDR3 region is CASSLTKSSAYNEQFF. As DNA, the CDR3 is TGTGCCAGCAGCTTGACGAAGTCTAGCGCCTACAATGAGCAGTTCTTC.

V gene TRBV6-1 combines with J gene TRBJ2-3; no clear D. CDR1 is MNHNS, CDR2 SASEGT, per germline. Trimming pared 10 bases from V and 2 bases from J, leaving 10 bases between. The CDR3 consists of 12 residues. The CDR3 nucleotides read TGTGCCACTCGAGACTTCACAGATACGCAGTATTTT. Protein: CATRDFTDTQYF.

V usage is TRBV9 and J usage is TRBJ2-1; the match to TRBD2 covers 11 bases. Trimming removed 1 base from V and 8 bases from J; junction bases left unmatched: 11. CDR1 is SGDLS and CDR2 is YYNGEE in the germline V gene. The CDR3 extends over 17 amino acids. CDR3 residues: CASSVNLAGGLSDEQFF. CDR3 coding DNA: TGTGCCAGCAGCGTAAACCTAGCGGGGGGCCTGAGCGATGAGCAGTTCTTC.

The DNA of the CDR3 is TGTGCCAGCAGCTTAGGGGGGACAGGGGGAGCTTTCTTT. Its protein product is CASSLGGTGGAFF. The chain uses TRBV7-9 and TRBJ1-1; 11 bases line up with TRBD1. The CDR3 is made up of 13 amino acids. CDR1 is SEHNR and CDR2 is FQNEAQ in the germline V gene (reference sequence). After removal of 1 base from V and 10 bases from J, the junction contained 2 bases not matched to a gene. Together with reference TRBV7-9 and TRBJ1-1, the CDR3 gives the full variable domain: DTGVSQNPRHKITKRGQNVTFRCDPISEHNRLYWYRQTLGQGPEFLTYFQNEAQLEKSRLLSDRFSAERPKGSFSTLEIQRTEQGDSAMYLCASSLGGTGGAFFGQGTRLTVV.

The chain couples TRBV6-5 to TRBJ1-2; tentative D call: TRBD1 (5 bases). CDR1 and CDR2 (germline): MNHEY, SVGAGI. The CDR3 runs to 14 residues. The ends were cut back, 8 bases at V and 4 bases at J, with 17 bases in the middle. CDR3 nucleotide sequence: TGTGCCAGCTCGGGGAAGGGGTCGGTCTATGGCTACACCTTC. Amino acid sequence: CASSGKGSVYGYTF.

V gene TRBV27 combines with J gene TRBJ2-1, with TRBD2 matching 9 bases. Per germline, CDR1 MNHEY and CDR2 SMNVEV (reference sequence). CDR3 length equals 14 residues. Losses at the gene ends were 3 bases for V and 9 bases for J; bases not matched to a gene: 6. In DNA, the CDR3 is TGTGCCAGCAGTTTCACCTCGACTAGCGGTGAGCAGTTCTTC. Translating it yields CASSFTSTSGEQFF.

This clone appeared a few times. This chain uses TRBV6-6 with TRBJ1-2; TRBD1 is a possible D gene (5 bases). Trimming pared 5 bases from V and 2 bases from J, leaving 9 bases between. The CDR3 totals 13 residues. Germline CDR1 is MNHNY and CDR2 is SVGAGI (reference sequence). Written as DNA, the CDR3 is TGTGCCAGCAGTCTGACAGTGAACTATGGCTACACCTTC. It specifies CASSLTVNYGYTF.

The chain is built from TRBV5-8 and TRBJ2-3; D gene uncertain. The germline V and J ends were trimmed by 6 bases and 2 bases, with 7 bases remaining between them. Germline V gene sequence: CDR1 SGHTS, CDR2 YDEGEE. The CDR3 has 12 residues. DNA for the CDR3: TGTGCCAGCATTGGGATCACAGATACGCAGTATTTT. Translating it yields CASIGITDTQYF.

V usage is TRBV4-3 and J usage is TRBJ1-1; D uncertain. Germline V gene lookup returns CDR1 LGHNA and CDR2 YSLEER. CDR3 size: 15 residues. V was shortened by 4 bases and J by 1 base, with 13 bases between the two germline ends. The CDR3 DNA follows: TGCGCCAGCAGCCTTCATAGGAGGGCGAACACTGAAGCTTTCTTT. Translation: CASSLHRRANTEAFF.

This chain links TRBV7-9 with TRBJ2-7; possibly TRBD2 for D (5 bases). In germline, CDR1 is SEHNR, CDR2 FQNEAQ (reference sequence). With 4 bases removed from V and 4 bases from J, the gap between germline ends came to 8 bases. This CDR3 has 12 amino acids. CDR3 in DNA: TGTGCCAGCAGCTGGGGAGTATACGAGCAGTACTTC. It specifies CASSWGVYEQYF.

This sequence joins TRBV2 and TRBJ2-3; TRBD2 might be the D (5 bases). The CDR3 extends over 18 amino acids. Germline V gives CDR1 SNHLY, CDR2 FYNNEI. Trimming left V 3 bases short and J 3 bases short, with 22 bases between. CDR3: CASSDTGISQPGTDTQYF. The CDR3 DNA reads TGTGCCAGCAGTGACACGGGTATTAGCCAACCGGGGACAGATACGCAGTATTTT.

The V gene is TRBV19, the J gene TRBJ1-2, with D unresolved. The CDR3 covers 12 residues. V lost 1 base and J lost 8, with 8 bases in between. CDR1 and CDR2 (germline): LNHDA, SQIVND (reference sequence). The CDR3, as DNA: TGTGCCAGTAGTATAGCGGGTCAGGGCTACACCTTC. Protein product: CASSIAGQGYTF. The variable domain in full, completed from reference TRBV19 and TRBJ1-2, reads DGGITQSPKYLFRKEGQNVTLSCEQNLNHDAMYWYRQDPGQGLRLIYYSQIVNDFQKGDIAEGYSVSREKKESFPLTVTSAQKNPTAFYLCASSIAGQGYTFGSGTRLTVV.

The CDR3, as DNA: TGTGCCAGCAGTGGAGGACCGGCGTCGGTTCAGCCCCAGCATTTT. It translates to CASSGGPASVQPQHF. The V call is TRBV5-8, the J call TRBJ1-5, with D unresolved. The CDR3 is 15 amino acids. Germline-derived CDR1 and CDR2 are SGHTS and YDEGEE. Trimming took 5 bases from V and 6 from J, leaving 18 bases between them. Drawing the rest from reference TRBV5-8 and TRBJ1-5, the complete variable domain is EAGVTQSPTHLIKTRGQQATLRCSPISGHTSVYWYQQALGLGLQFLLWYDEGEERNRGNFPPRFSGRQFPNYSSELNVNALELEDSALYLCASSGGPASVQPQHFGDGTRLSIL.

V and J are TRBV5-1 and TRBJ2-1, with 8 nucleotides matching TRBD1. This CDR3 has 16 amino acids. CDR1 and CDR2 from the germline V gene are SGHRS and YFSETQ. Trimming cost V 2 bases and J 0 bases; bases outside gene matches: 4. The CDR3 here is CASSLRDRSSYNEQFF. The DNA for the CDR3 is TGCGCCAGCAGCTTAAGGGACAGGAGCTCCTACAATGAGCAGTTCTTC.

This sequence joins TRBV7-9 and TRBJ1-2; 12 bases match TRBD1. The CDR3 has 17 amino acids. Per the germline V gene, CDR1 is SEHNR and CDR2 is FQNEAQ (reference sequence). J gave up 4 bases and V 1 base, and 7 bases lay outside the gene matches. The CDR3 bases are TGTGCCAGCAGCTTAGTTGGGACAGGGGGCGCCGGCTATGGCTACACCTTC. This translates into CASSLVGTGGAGYGYTF.

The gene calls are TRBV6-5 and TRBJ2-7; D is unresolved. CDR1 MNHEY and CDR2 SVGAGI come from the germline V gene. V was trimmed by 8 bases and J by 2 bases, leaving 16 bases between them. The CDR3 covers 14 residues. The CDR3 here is CASAALSRTYEQYF. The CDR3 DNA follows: TGTGCCAGCGCAGCCCTCTCCCGAACCTACGAGCAGTACTTC.

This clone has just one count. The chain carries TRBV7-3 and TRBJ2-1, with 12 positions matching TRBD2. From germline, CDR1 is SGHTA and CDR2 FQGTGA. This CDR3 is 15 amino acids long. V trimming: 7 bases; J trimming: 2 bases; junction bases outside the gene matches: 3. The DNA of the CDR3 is TGTGCCAGCACCCTAGCGGGGGGGACCTACAATGAGCAGTTCTTC. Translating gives CASTLAGGTYNEQFF. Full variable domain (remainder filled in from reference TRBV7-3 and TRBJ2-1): GAGVSQTPSNKVTEKGKYVELRCDPISGHTALYWYRQSLGQGPEFLIYFQGTGAADDSGLPNDRFFAVRPEGSVSTLKIQRTERGDSAVYLCASTLAGGTYNEQFFGPGTRLTVL.

Here the CDR3 DNA reads TGTGCTAGTGGTTTGAGTTATGGCACGGAAGCTTTCTTT. The encoded protein is CASGLSYGTEAFF. The V call is TRBV12-5, the J call TRBJ1-1; no clear D gene. Looked up from germline, CDR1 is LGHNT and CDR2 is FRNRAP. This CDR3 has 13 amino acids. V lost 2 bases and J lost 8, with 12 bases in between.

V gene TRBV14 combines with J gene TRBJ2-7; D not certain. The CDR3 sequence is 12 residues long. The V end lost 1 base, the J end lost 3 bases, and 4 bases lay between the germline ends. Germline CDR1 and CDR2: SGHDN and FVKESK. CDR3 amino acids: CASSQGVYEQYF. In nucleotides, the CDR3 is TGTGCCAGCAGCCAAGGGGTCTACGAGCAGTACTTC.

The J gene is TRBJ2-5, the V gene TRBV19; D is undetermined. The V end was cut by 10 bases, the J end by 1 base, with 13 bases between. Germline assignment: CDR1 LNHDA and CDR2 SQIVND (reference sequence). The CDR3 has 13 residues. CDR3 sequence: CAMNRDTQETQYF. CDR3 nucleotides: TGTGCCATGAACCGAGACACCCAAGAGACCCAGTACTTC.

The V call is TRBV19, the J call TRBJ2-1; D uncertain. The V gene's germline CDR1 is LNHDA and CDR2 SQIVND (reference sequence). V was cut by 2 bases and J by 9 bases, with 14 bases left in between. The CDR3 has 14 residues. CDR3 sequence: CASSISDNVFEQFF. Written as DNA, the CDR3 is TGTGCCAGTAGTATATCAGACAACGTTTTTGAGCAGTTCTTC.